This note documents a single T cell receptor (beta chain) sequence. Its specificity is not known. The ends were cut back, 0 bases at V and 0 bases at J, with 13 bases in the middle. This CDR3 contains 17 residues. The germline gives CDR1 LGHNA, CDR2 YSLEER. This sample is part of a study of T cell clonotyping in hematopoietic cell transplantation. Study-wide results and caveats: Without cell sorting, CD4 versus CD8 contributions remain unresolved. Broader posttransplant TCR repertoire diversity was predicted by graft donor and pretransplant recipient Inverse Simpson Index values.

Assay: immunoSEQ multiplex PCR; the TCRdb copy retains only in-frame clones and omits some. The profile shows thousands of clones, around 96% of them singletons. The chain carries TRBV4-3 and TRBJ2-3; D gene uncertain. The receptor was derived from a male patient between 40 and 49 years old who had an allogeneic stem cell transplant from a related donor, so the T cells may come from the graft donor. Some clones in this sample may be carry-over from other donors' samples. Sequenced material: PBMCs, taken 30 days after allogeneic stem cell transplant. The CDR3 DNA is TGCGCCAGCAGCCAAGATGTAGTGGACGGGAGCACAGATACGCAGTATTTT. Amino acid sequence: CASSQDVVDGSTDTQYF.